This TCR beta chain is from a study of blood T cell repertoires in COVID-19. Measured with immunoSEQ multiplex PCR; TCRdb has only the in-frame clones, and not every one. The sample yields over 120,000 clones, around 80% seen once. This clone was observed a few times. The V gene's germline CDR1 is MDHEN and CDR2 SYDVKM. V dropped 3 bases and J dropped 4 bases, with 13 bases sitting between them. CDR3 length: 14 amino acids. The sample consisted of PBMCs or T cells enriched from blood (not recorded which). The chain joins TRBV28 to TRBJ2-7; a possible D gene is TRBD1 (6 bases). The origin of this receptor is a woman aged 50 to 60 who had recovered from COVID-19. CDR3 residues: CASSFQGSSYEQYF. The CDR3 DNA reads TGTGCCAGCAGTTTCCAGGGGAGCTCGTACGAGCAGTACTTC.